The clone carrying this T cell receptor beta chain was detected a few times. V lost 7 bases and J lost 2, with 11 bases in between. Germline lookup yields CDR1 MNHEY and CDR2 SMNVEV (reference sequence). The CDR3 length is 13 residues. TCRdb reprocessed the 5' RACE reads with MiXCR, giving one entry per CDR3 protein. The table has some 160,000 distinct CDR3 sequences, roughly a third seen once. The sample is drawn from a study of T-cell memory formation after mild COVID-19. The sequence was collected from an adult woman who had mild COVID-19 (a few samples of this study predate the infection). Cell type and time point are not known. The chain carries TRBV27 and TRBJ2-5; D is undetermined. Sequenced material: PBMCs or a T cell subset sorted from them (not recorded which). The CDR3 coding sequence is TGTGCCAGCACCCCTTACGGGCAAGAGACCCAGTACTTC. Translation: CASTPYGQETQYF.